This T cell receptor (beta chain) was found in a study of T cell clones after liver transplantation. Across the whole study: As an antigen-independent comparator, third-party-reactive TCRbeta sequences came from pre-transplant mixed lymphocyte reactions.

Unstimulated PBMCs were sorted into CD3+CD4+ and CD3+CD8+ populations. Assay used: immunoSEQ multiplex PCR; TCRdb lists only in-frame clones, some missing. This table holds around 75,000 clones, 80% to 90% found once. The CDR3 has 14 residues. V lost 7 bases, J lost 7 bases, and 10 bases stayed unmatched. Per germline, CDR1 MNHNS and CDR2 SASEGT. This chain links TRBV6-1 with TRBJ2-7; 10 bases are a match to TRBD1. The sequencing here drew on CD4+ T cells from blood, taken 48 months after liver transplant. The receptor was isolated from a human patient who received a liver transplant. These T cells may partly come from the graft donor. CDR3 DNA sequence: TGTGCCAGCAATTGGGACAGGGGTTCGTTTGAGCAGTACTTC. It codes for CASNWDRGSFEQYF.